The 15 T cell receptor beta chains below were found in one sample sequenced in a study of response to subunit inactivated influenza vaccine. MiXCR, run by TCRdb on the RT-PCR reads, gives a single entry per CDR3 protein. The data contain some 520,000 distinct CDR3 sequences, 15% to 20% of them singletons. This specimen consisted of CD4+ T cells sorted from PBMCs, obtained 23 to 25 months after vaccination. The receptors originated from a man in his fifties or sixties who received an inactivated influenza vaccine.

The table lists this clonotype with a few counts. The J gene is TRBJ2-5, the V gene TRBV5-1; 8 nucleotides line up with TRBD2. The germline CDR1 and CDR2 sequences are SGHRS and YFSETQ. V trimming: 0 bases; J trimming: 4 bases; junction bases outside the gene matches: 5. The CDR3 runs 15 residues. Here the CDR3 DNA reads TGCGCCAGCAGCTTGGCCAGCGGGAGTCGAGAGACCCAGTACTTC. Translated: CASSLASGSRETQYF.

The sample holds many counts of this clonotype. The chain has TRBV2 and TRBJ2-5; D remains unclear. CDR1 is SNHLY, CDR2 FYNNEI, per germline. The CDR3 has 15 amino acids. V was pared by 8 bases and J by 1 base, with 17 bases between. CDR3 amino acids: CASVLAITFQETQYF. The DNA for the CDR3 is TGTGCCAGCGTCCTTGCAATAACCTTCCAAGAGACCCAGTACTTC.

The chain combines TRBV19 with TRBJ1-5, with D unresolved. Germline lookup yields CDR1 LNHDA and CDR2 SQIVND (reference sequence). Trimming left V 5 bases short and J 9 bases short, with 17 bases between. The CDR3 contains 14 residues. The CDR3 region has the DNA TGTGCCAGTAGTCGGGCTTCACAGCAATGGCCCCAGCATTTT. Amino acid sequence: CASSRASQQWPQHF.

V usage is TRBV20-1 and J usage is TRBJ2-7; 8 bases map to TRBD2. The CDR3 length is 15 residues. Germline CDR1 is DFQATT and CDR2 is SNEGSKA (reference sequence). Trimming removed 3 bases from V and 2 bases from J; junction bases left unmatched: 9. CDR3 region: CSARGGRSRPYEQYF. The CDR3 nucleotides read TGCAGTGCTAGGGGCGGGAGGAGCCGTCCCTACGAGCAGTACTTC.

The CDR3 sequence is CASSSPNRDGRETQYF. CDR3 bases: TGTGCCAGCAGTTCCCCGAACAGGGATGGGAGAGAGACCCAGTACTTC. The chain combines TRBV28 with TRBJ2-5; D possibly corresponds to TRBD1 (6 bases). In germline, CDR1 is MDHEN, CDR2 SYDVKM. This CDR3 contains 16 residues. V was trimmed by 4 bases and J by 4 bases, leaving 19 bases between them. The full variable domain, with the rest looked up from reference TRBV28 and TRBJ2-5, is DVKVTQSSRYLVKRTGEKVFLECVQDMDHENMFWYRQDPGLGLRLIYFSYDVKMKEKGDIPEGYSVSREKKERFSLILESASTNQTSMYLCASSSPNRDGRETQYFGPGTRLLVL.

The CDR3 DNA is TGTGCCAGCAGCGTAGGGGGCACTGAAGCTTTCTTT. As protein: CASSVGGTEAFF. The chain recombines TRBV9 with TRBJ1-1; D not certain. Germline CDR1 SGDLS, CDR2 YYNGEE. The V gene lost 0 bases and the J gene lost 4 bases, with 4 bases spanning the gap. The CDR3 spans 12 residues.

This clonotype was seen a few times. The chain uses TRBV1 and TRBJ2-7; the table's D call TRBD2 went unverified against the DNA. TRBV1 is a listed pseudogene. This CDR3 has 15 amino acids. The CDR3: CTSSPTSGETYEQYF. DNA for the CDR3: TGCACCAGCAGCCCAACTAGCGGGGAAACCTACGAGCAGTACTTC.

This clonotype has ten or more counts. CDR3 in amino acids: CASRTGDEKLFF. The DNA of the CDR3 is TGTGCCAGCAGAACAGGGGATGAAAAACTGTTTTTT. This sequence joins TRBV6-5 and TRBJ1-4; TRBD1 matches at 7 bases. There are 12 residues in the CDR3. Germline V CDR1 and CDR2: MNHEY, SVGAGI. After removal of 6 bases from V and 6 bases from J, the junction contained 1 base not matched to a gene.

This clonotype was seen many times. The CDR3 DNA reads as TGCAGTGCTAACCCCGGACAGGGATCGGGCGAGCAGTACTTC. Translated: CSANPGQGSGEQYF. The rearrangement uses TRBV20-1 and TRBJ2-7; 8 nucleotides match TRBD1. The CDR3 contains 14 residues. Per the germline V gene, CDR1 is DFQATT and CDR2 is SNEGSKA (reference sequence). With 4 bases clipped from V and 6 bases from J, the junction kept 11 bases outside the gene matches.

J is TRBJ2-7 and V is TRBV29-1; D could derive from TRBD1 or TRBD2 (6 bases each). Germline V gene data show CDR1 as SQVTM and CDR2 as ANQGSEA. Trimming shortened V by 6 bases and J by 0 bases, and 9 bases separated the two germline ends. The CDR3 extends over 12 amino acids. The CDR3 spells CSVRGLSYEQYF. In nucleotides, the CDR3 is TGCAGCGTCCGGGGGCTCTCCTACGAGCAGTACTTC.

The V and J genes are TRBV30 and TRBJ2-1; D is undetermined. CDR3 length equals 14 residues. The germline CDR1 and CDR2 sequences are GTSNPN and SVGIG (reference sequence). Between the trimmed V and J ends, which lost 4 bases and 7 bases, there was a span of 17 bases. The CDR3 sequence: CAWIWAGARNEQFF. Written as DNA, the CDR3 is TGTGCCTGGATATGGGCAGGAGCAAGGAATGAGCAGTTCTTC.

This clonotype was observed a handful of times. The chain uses TRBV6-2 or TRBV6-3 and TRBJ2-5; no clear D gene. The CDR3 has 11 amino acids. Germline-derived CDR1 and CDR2 are MNHEY and SVGEGT. Trimming removed 4 bases from V and 4 bases from J, with 4 bases in between. The CDR3 bases are TGTGCCAGCAGTTCCCCAGAGACCCAGTACTTC. It yields the protein CASSSPETQYF.

The genes are TRBV7-8 and TRBJ2-1, with TRBD1 identical over 8 bases. Germline V gene sequence: CDR1 SGHVS, CDR2 FQNEAQ. V was pared by 5 bases and J by 8 bases, with 17 bases of the junction left unmatched. The CDR3 is 17 amino acids. CDR3: CASSIDRGGLQRHEQFF. The CDR3 DNA reads TGTGCCAGCAGCATCGACAGGGGAGGTCTACAGCGTCATGAGCAGTTCTTC.

The CDR3 loop reads CASSQPTPLAGVGNEQFF. CDR3 in DNA: TGTGCCAGCAGCCAGCCCACTCCACTAGCGGGAGTTGGCAATGAGCAGTTCTTC. The V call is TRBV14, the J call TRBJ2-1; TRBD2 matches 11 bases. The V segment lost 3 bases and the J segment 6 bases; nucleotides outside the gene matches: 13. The germline gives CDR1 SGHDN, CDR2 FVKESK. This CDR3 contains 18 residues.

This clonotype was observed a few times. The rearrangement joins TRBV18 to TRBJ2-2, with D possibly matching TRBD2 (5 bases). Trimming left V 3 bases short and J 3 bases short, with 11 bases between. Germline loops: CDR1 KGHSH, CDR2 LQKENI. The CDR3 totals 15 residues. In DNA form, the CDR3 reads TGTGCCAGCTCACCTTCCACAGCGGACACCGGGGAGCTGTTTTTT. As protein: CASSPSTADTGELFF.